This entry features one T cell receptor (beta chain) sequence. The sample is drawn from a study of blood T cell repertoires in COVID-19. The overall study: Collection of acute and convalescent COVID-19 samples took place in the United States, Italy and Spain.

Libraries were prepared by immunoSEQ multiplex PCR; TCRdb keeps only in-frame clonotypes and omits some of them. The data contain 90,000 to 100,000 clones, 86% of them singletons. Per the germline V gene, CDR1 is ENHRY and CDR2 is SYGVKD. The CDR3 covers 14 residues. The trim removed 6 bases at V and 5 bases at J, leaving 6 bases unmatched. Sequencing input: peripheral blood. This clonotype was sampled from a man older than 75 with acute or convalescent COVID-19. The chain combines TRBV10-3 with TRBJ2-7, with TRBD2 matching 11 bases. CDR3 sequence reads: CAIRPSGGRDEQYF. The CDR3 coding sequence is TGTGCCATCAGGCCTAGCGGGGGGCGGGACGAGCAGTACTTC.